This T cell receptor (beta chain) appears in the sequencing data of a study of T cell responses to AZD1222 COVID-19 vaccine. Whole-study findings and limits: The study found vaccine-associated CD4 TCRs spanning spike, dominant at 160-218 and 743-854. Sampled repertoires all dated from after the peak T cell response. Baseline seropositivity characterized only six AZD1222 recipients. Unmutated variant regions are reportedly targeted by nearly half of spike-specific TCRs.

About this clone: What it recognizes is unknown.

The CDR3 loop spans 13 amino acids. Trimming took 7 bases from V and 6 from J, leaving 12 bases between them. Germline V gives CDR1 MNHEY, CDR2 SMNVEV (reference sequence). Only in-frame clones appear in the TCRdb table, and some are missing; sequencing was by immunoSEQ multiplex PCR. The sample carries some 160,000 clones, approximately 93% recorded once. This clonotype originated in an adult in good health. The chain carries TRBV27 and TRBJ2-2; perhaps D is TRBD1 or TRBD2 (6 bases each). The source was peripheral blood, collected on day 0 of AZD1222 vaccination. In DNA form, the CDR3 reads TGTGCCAGCACCCCGAGGGGGGCCGGGGAGCTGTTTTTT. It specifies CASTPRGAGELFF.